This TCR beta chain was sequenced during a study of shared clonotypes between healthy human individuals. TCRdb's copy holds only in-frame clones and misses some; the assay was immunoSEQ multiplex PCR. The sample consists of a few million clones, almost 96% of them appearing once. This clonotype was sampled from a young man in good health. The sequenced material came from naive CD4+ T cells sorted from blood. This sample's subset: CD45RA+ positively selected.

The CDR3 here is CAISGTDRGTTEAFF. The CDR3 DNA is TGTGCCATCAGTGGAACTGACAGGGGGACCACTGAAGCTTTCTTT. This chain joins TRBV10-3 and TRBJ1-1; 9 positions match TRBD1. Germline assignment: CDR1 ENHRY and CDR2 SYGVKD. The CDR3 is 15 amino acids. The trim removed 4 bases at V and 4 bases at J, leaving 7 bases unmatched.